The T cell receptor beta chain under discussion was sequenced for a study of T-cell memory formation after mild COVID-19. Study context: Clusters were largely donor specific. Regarding the study as a whole: There were some responding clones in pre-infection memory, which suggested that cross-reactive memory had joined.

The CDR3 is made up of 16 amino acids. Germline V CDR1 and CDR2: LGHDT, YNNKEL (reference sequence). The ends were cut back, 1 base at V and 2 bases at J, with 13 bases in the middle. As concerns this clonotype: The antigen is unknown.

Amplification by 5'RACE using constant-segment primers produced TCR alpha and TCR beta cDNA libraries that carried sample barcodes and UMIs. TCRdb redid the calling of the 5' RACE reads with MiXCR, one entry per CDR3 protein. The data hold hundreds of thousands of distinct CDR3 sequences, with more than 15% observed a single time. The sequence was obtained from a man aged 18 to 29 who had mild COVID-19 (a few samples of this study predate the infection). Cell type and time point are not known. The chain has TRBV3-1 and TRBJ2-3; D not resolved. The sample consisted of PBMCs or a T cell subset sorted from them (not recorded which). The CDR3 reads CASSQGTHTFTDTQYF. The CDR3 nucleotides read TGTGCCAGCAGCCAAGGAACGCATACCTTCACAGATACGCAGTATTTT.